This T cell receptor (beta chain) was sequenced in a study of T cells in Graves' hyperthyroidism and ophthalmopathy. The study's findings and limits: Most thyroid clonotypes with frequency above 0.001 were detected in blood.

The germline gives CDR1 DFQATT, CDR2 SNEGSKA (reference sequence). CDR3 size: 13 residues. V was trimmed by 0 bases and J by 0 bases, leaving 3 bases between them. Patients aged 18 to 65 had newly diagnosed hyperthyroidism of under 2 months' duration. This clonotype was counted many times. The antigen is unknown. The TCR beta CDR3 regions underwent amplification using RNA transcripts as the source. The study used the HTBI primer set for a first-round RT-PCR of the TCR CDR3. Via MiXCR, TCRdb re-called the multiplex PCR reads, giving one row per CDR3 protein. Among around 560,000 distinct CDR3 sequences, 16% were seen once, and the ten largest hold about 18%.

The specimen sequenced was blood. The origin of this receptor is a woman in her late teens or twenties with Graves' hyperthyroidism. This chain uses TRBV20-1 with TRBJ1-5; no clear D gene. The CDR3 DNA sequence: TGCAGTGCTAGAGACGATAGCAATCAGCCCCAGCATTTT. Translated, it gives CSARDDSNQPQHF.